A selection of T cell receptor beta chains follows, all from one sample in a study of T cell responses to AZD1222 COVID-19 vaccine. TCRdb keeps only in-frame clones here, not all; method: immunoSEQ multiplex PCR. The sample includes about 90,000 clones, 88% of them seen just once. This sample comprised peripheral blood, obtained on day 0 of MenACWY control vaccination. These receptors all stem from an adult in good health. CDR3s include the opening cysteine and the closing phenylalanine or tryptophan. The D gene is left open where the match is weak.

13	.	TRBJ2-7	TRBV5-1	TGCGCCAGCAGCGCCGGGACTCGCTACGAGCAGTACTTC	CASSAGTRYEQYF
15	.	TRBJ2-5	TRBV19	TGTGCCAGTAGTATAGATGGGGGTGTCTCAGAGACCCAGTACTTC	CASSIDGGVSETQYF
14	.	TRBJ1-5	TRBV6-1	TGTGCCAGCAGTGAAGTGAAACCCAATCAGCCCCAGCATTTT	CASSEVKPNQPQHF
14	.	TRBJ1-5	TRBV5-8	TGTGCCAGCAGCTTGCTGGACAGCAATCAGCCCCAGCATTTT	CASSLLDSNQPQHF
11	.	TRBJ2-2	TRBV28	TGTGCCAGCAGCTACACCGGGGAGCTGTTTTTT	CASSYTGELFF
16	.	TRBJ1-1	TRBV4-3	TGCGCCAGCAGCCCTCAATCAACAGGGACCAACACTGAAGCTTTCTTT	CASSPQSTGTNTEAFF
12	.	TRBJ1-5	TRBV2	TGTGCCAGCACGGAAGGGGCCCAGCCCCAGCATTTT	CASTEGAQPQHF
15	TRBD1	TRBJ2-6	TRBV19	TGTGCCAGTAGTCCGACAGGGCCTGGGGCCAACGTCCTGACTTTC	CASSPTGPGANVLTF
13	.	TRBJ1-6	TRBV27	TGTGCCAGCAGTTTGGGGGGTAATTCACCCCTCCACTTT	CASSLGGNSPLHF
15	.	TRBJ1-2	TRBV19	TGTGCCAGTATGCGCCCAGGGGTAGGGGAGTATGGCTACACCTTC	CASMRPGVGEYGYTF